This T cell receptor (beta chain) was recorded in a study of blood T cell repertoires in COVID-19. Across the whole study: Specimens from acute and convalescent COVID-19 originated in the United States, Italy and Spain.

Clones were read by immunoSEQ multiplex PCR, and TCRdb kept only the in-frame ones, dropping some. The sample lists 50,000 to 60,000 clones; roughly four fifths were seen once. Germline lookup yields CDR1 SGDLS and CDR2 YYNGEE. The junction had 9 bases not matched to a gene; V was cut back by 0 bases and J by 4 bases. The CDR3 length is 17 residues. The sequencing input was peripheral blood. The TCR comes from an elderly man with COVID-19, enrolled during active disease. This rearrangement joins TRBV9 to TRBJ2-1; the match to TRBD2 covers 8 bases. In DNA, the CDR3 is TGTGCCAGCAGCGTAGATCCGGGAGGGCTAAATTACAATGAGCAGTTCTTC. This codes for CASSVDPGGLNYNEQFF.